This TCR beta chain was retrieved from a study of blood T cell repertoires in COVID-19. Study details: Sources were T cells, B-cell-depleted T cells, or PBMCs; the material itself was cDNA or gDNA.

Enrollees, about 18 to 89 years old, lived in around 23 US areas. CDR3 length: 15 amino acids. CDR1 is SGHNT and CDR2 is YYREEE in the germline V gene (reference sequence). V was trimmed by 4 bases and J by 4 bases, leaving 16 bases between them. Source study methods: Researchers report that nucleated cell counts were estimated from reference gene primer amplification. The assay was immunoSEQ multiplex PCR, and TCRdb's table has in-frame clones only and misses some. For V, J and clone size, that table is used; D and trimming come from the DNA. The sample has fewer than 300,000 clones, approximately 91% seen once.

The specimen was PBMCs or T cells enriched from blood (not recorded which). The clonotype originates from a woman aged 40-49 years with acute COVID-19. The chain has TRBV5-4 and TRBJ2-3; perhaps TRBD2 as D (5 bases). The CDR3 DNA is TGTGCCAGCAGCCCACCTCCTACCGGGGCAGATACGCAGTATTTT. Protein product: CASSPPPTGADTQYF.